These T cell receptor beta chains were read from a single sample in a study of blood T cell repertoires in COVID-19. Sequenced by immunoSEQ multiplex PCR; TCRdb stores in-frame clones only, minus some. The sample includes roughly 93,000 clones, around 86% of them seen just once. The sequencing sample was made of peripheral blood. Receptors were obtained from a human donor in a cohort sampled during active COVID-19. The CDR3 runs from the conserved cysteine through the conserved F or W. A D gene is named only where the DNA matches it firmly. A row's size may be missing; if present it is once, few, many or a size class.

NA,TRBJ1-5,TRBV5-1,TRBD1,CASSPDRGSENSNQPQHF,TGCGCCAGCAGCCCGGACAGGGGTTCGGAAAATAGCAATCAGCCCCAGCATTTT
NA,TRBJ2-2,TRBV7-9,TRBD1,CASSQGTGATGELFF,TGTGCCAGCAGCCAGGGGACAGGGGCCACCGGGGAGCTGTTTTTT
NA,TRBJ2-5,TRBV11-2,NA,CASNPGRETQYF,TGTGCCAGCAACCCTGGGCGAGAGACCCAGTACTTC
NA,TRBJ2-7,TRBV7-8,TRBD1,CASSLTTGQSSYEQYF,TGTGCCAGCAGCCTCACTACGGGACAGAGCTCCTACGAGCAGTACTTC
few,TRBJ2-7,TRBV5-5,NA,CASRLQADEQYF,TGTGCCAGCAGACTACAGGCGGACGAGCAGTACTTC
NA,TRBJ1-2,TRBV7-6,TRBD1,CASSLDPGTGGGGYTF,TGTGCCAGCAGCTTAGACCCCGGGACAGGGGGGGGTGGCTACACCTTC
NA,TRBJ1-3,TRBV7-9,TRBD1,CASSRLTGAFGNTIYF,TGTGCCAGCAGCCGGCTAACAGGGGCCTTTGGAAACACCATATATTTT
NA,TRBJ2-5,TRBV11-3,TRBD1,CASSPGTGAFETQYF,TGTGCCAGCAGCCCCGGGACAGGGGCTTTCGAGACCCAGTACTTC
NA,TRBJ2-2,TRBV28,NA,CASSFSSFSVGELFF,TGTGCCAGCAGTTTTTCCTCCTTTTCAGTAGGGGAGCTGTTTTTT
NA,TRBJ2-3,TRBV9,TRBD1,CASSEPGQGTDTQYF,TGTGCCAGCAGCGAACCGGGACAGGGCACAGATACGCAGTATTTT
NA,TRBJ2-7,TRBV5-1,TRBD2,CASSSSTSGRSEQYF,TGCGCCAGCAGTTCATCAACTAGCGGGAGGAGCGAGCAGTACTTC
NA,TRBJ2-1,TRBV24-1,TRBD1,CATSDSGQGLFNEQFF,TGTGCCACCAGTGATTCTGGACAGGGCCTTTTCAATGAGCAGTTCTTC
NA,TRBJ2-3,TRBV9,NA,CASSAEDYTDTQYF,TGTGCCAGCAGCGCCGAAGACTACACAGATACGCAGTATTTT
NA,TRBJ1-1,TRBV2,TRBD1,CASRNRQGEFVATEAFF,TGTGCCAGCAGAAACCGACAGGGGGAATTTGTAGCCACTGAAGCTTTCTTT
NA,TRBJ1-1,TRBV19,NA,CASSPPGAVKNTEAFF,TGTGCCAGTAGCCCCCCGGGTGCGGTTAAAAACACTGAAGCTTTCTTT
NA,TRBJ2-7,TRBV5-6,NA,CASSPQGGLPSEQYF,TGTGCCAGCAGCCCTCAAGGGGGTTTACCTTCCGAGCAGTACTTC
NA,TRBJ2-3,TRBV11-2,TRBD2,CASSLGREADTQYF,TGTGCCAGCAGCTTAGGGCGGGAGGCAGATACGCAGTATTTT
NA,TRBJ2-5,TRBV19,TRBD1,CASKRTGGWEETQYF,TGTGCCAGTAAGCGGACAGGGGGTTGGGAAGAGACCCAGTACTTC
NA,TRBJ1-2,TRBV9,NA,CASSVDPGGGYTF,TGTGCCAGCAGCGTAGACCCGGGAGGAGGCTACACCTTC
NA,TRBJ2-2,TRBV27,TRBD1,CASSFQTGGLGELFF,TGTGCCAGCAGTTTCCAAACAGGGGGCTTAGGGGAGCTGTTTTTT
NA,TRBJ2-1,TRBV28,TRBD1,CASSPTGSRRNEQFF,TGTGCCAGCAGCCCGACAGGGTCGAGAAGGAATGAGCAGTTCTTC
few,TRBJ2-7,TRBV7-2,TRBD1,CASSSPGQGIYEQYF,TGTGCCAGCAGCTCCCCCGGACAGGGGATCTACGAGCAGTACTTC
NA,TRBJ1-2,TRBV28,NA,CASSLTYGYTF,TGTGCCAGCAGTCTGACATATGGCTACACCTTC
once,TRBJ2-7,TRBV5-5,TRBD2,CASSFGTSGRNNPYEQYF,TGTGCCAGCAGCTTTGGGACTAGCGGGAGAAATAATCCCTACGAGCAGTACTTC
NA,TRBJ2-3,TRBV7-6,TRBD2,CASSKTSGSTDTQYF,TGTGCCAGCAGCAAGACTAGCGGGAGCACAGATACGCAGTATTTT
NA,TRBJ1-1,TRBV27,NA,CARGTANTEAFF,TGTGCCAGGGGCACGGCGAACACTGAAGCTTTCTTT
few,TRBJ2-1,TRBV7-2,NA,CASSLGGENEQFF,TGTGCCAGCAGCTTAGGGGGGGAGAATGAGCAGTTCTTC
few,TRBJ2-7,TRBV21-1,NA,CASSKPPGQGVGPYEQYF,TGTGCCAGCAGCAAACCCCCGGGACAGGGCGTCGGTCCCTACGAGCAGTACTTC
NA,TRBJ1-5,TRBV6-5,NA,CASTGDTLGDQPQHF,TGTGCCAGCACCGGGGACACCTTGGGAGATCAGCCCCAGCATTTT
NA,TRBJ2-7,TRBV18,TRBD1,CASSDGDRVGAYEQYF,TGTGCCAGCTCCGACGGAGACAGGGTAGGAGCCTACGAGCAGTACTTC
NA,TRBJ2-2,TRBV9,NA,CASSANLNTGELFF,TGTGCCAGCAGTGCCAACTTGAACACCGGGGAGCTGTTTTTT
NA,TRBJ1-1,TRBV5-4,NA,CASSLAREERAFF,TGTGCCAGCAGCTTGGCCAGGGAGGAAAGAGCTTTCTTT
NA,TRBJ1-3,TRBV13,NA,CASSLGSLRNTIYF,TGTGCCAGCAGCTTAGGGAGTCTTCGGAACACCATATATTTT
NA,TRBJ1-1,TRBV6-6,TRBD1,CASSSRGQGGTEAFF,TGTGCCAGCAGTTCCAGAGGACAGGGAGGCACTGAAGCTTTCTTT
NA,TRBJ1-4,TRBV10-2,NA,CASRDQATTSNERLFF,TGCGCCAGTCGGGATCAAGCCACCACCTCTAATGAAAGACTGTTTTTT
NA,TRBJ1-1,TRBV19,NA,CAREKGRGMNTEAFF,TGTGCCAGGGAGAAGGGGCGGGGCATGAACACTGAAGCTTTCTTT
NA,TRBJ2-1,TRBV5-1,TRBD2,CASSFDGRGSYNEQFF,TGCGCCAGCAGCTTTGACGGGAGGGGCTCCTACAATGAGCAGTTCTTC
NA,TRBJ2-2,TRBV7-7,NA,CASSLVAEYTGELFF,TGTGCCAGCAGCTTAGTGGCGGAGTACACCGGGGAGCTGTTTTTT
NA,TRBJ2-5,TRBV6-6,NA,CASSPRQGGETQYF,TGTGCCAGCAGCCCCAGGCAGGGAGGCGAGACCCAGTACTTC
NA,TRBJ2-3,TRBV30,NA,CAWRSFYTGTDTQYF,TGTGCCTGGAGGAGTTTTTATACGGGCACAGATACGCAGTATTTT
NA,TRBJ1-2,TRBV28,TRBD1,CASSFAPTGLGDYGYTF,TGTGCCAGCAGTTTTGCCCCGACAGGGTTGGGGGACTATGGCTACACCTTC
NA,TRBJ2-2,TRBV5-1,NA,CASSLEGESDTGELFF,TGCGCCAGCAGCTTGGAGGGGGAGAGTGACACCGGGGAGCTGTTTTTT
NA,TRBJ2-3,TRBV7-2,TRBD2,CASSLRTSGRATDTQYF,TGTGCCAGCAGCCTCCGGACTAGCGGGAGGGCCACAGATACGCAGTATTTT
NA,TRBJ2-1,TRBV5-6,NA,CASSSLGDGTYNEQFF,TGTGCCAGCAGCTCCCTTGGAGACGGGACCTACAATGAGCAGTTCTTC